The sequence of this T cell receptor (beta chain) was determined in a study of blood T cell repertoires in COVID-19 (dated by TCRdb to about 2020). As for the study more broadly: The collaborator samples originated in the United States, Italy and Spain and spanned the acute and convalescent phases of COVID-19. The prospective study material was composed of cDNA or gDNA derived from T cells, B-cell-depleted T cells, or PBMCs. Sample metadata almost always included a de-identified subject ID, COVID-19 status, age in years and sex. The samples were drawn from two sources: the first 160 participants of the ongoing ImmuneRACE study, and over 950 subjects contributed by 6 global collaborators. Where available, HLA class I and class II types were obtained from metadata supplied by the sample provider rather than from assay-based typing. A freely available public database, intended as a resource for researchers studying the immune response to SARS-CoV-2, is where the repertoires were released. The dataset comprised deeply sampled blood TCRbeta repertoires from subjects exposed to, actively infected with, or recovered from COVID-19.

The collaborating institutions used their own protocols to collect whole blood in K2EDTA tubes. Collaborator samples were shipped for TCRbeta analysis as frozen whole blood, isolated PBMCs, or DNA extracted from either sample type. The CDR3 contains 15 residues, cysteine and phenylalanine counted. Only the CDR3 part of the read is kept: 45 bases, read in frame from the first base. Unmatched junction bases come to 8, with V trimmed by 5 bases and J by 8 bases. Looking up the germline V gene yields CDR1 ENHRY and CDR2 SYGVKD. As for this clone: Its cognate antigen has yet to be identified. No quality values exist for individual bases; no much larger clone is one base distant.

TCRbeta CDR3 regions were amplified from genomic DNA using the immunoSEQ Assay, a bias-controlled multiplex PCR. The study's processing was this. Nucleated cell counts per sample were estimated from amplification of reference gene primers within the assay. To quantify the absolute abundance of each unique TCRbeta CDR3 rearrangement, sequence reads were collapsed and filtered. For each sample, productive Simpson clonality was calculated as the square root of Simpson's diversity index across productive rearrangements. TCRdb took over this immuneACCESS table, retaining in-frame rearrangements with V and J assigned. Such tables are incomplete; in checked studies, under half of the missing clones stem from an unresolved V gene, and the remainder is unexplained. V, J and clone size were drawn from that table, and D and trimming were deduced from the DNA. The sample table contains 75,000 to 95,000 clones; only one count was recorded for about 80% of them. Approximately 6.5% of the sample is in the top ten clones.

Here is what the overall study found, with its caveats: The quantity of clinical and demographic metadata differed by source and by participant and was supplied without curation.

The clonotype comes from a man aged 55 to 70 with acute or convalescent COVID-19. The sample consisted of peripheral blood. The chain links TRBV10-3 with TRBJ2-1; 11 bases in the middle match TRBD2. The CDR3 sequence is CAISLTSGGAHEQFF. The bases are TGTGCCATCAGTTTAACTAGCGGGGGTGCCCATGAGCAGTTCTTC.